The sequence of this T cell receptor beta chain was determined in a study of control samples from healthy donors and cancer patients. Using immunoSEQ multiplex PCR, the repertoire was profiled, and TCRdb retains in-frame clones only, with some absent. The repertoire consists of under 450,000 clones, with about 93% occurring once and the leading ten covering 5.5% to 7.5%. Germline CDR1 MGHRA, CDR2 YSYEKL. This CDR3 contains 16 residues. Between the trimmed V and J ends, which lost 0 bases and 7 bases, there was a span of 16 bases. V gene TRBV4-1 combines with J gene TRBJ1-5; TRBD1 is a possible D gene (5 bases). What was sequenced was PBMCs. The receptor's source is a man aged 40-49 years with head and neck cancer. CDR3 loop: CASSQDLMGDWQPQHF. The CDR3, as DNA: TGCGCCAGCAGCCAAGATCTGATGGGGGATTGGCAGCCCCAGCATTTT.